The T cell receptor beta chain described here comes from a study of Ad26.COV2.S vaccination and SARS-CoV-2 variants. Turning to the study itself: Ad26.COV2.S, an intramuscular injection, was given once or twice 56 days apart.

Treatment meaning: about 20 received Ad26.COV2.S at low or high dose, single or two shots; about 5 received placebo; per-sample allocation not given. Samples analyzed were those drawn on day 63 after the first vaccine or placebo injection. The CDR3 is 16 amino acids. V was pared by 4 bases and J by 6 bases, with 14 bases of the junction left unmatched. Germline V gene sequence: CDR1 SGHTA, CDR2 FQGNSA. TCRdb keeps only in-frame clones here, not all; method: immunoSEQ multiplex PCR. The table shows about 350,000 clones, with 75% to 90% occurring only once. This chain joins TRBV7-2 and TRBJ1-1, with 7 nucleotides matching TRBD1. This material consisted of peripheral blood, taken in a trial of Ad26.COV2.S vaccine versus placebo. This TCR derives from a person between 18 and 60 years old who received the Ad26.COV2.S COVID-19 vaccine or a placebo. CDR3 loop: CASSSYRGPPAAEAFF. For the CDR3, the DNA is TGTGCCAGCAGCTCCTACAGGGGACCCCCTGCCGCTGAAGCTTTCTTT.